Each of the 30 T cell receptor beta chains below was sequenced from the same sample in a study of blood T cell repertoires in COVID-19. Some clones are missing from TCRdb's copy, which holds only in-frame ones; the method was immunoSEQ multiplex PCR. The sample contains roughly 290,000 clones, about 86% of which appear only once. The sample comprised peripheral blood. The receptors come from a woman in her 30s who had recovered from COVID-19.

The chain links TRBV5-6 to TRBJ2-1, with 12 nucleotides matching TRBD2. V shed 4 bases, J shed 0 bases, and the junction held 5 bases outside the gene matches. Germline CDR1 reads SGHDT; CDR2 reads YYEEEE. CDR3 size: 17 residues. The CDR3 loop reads CASSHGTSGPSYNEQFF. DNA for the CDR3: TGTGCCAGCAGCCACGGGACTAGCGGGCCCTCCTACAATGAGCAGTTCTTC.

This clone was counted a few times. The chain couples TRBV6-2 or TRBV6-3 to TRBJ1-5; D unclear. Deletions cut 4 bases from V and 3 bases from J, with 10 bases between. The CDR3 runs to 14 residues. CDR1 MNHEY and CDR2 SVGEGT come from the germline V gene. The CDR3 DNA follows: TGTGCCAGCAGTTTGGGAGGCCCCAATCAGCCCCAGCATTTT. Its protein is CASSLGGPNQPQHF.

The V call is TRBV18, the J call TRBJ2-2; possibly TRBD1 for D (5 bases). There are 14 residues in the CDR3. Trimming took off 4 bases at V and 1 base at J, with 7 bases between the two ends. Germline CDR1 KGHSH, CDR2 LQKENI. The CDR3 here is CASSRGQNTGELFF. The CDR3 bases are TGTGCCAGCTCACGCGGACAGAACACCGGGGAGCTGTTTTTT.

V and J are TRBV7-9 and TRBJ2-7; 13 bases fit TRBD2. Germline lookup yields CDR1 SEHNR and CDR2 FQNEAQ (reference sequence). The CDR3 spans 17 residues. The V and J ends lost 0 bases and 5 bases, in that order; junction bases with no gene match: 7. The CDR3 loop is CASSLARTSGSYDEQYF. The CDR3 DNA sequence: TGTGCCAGCAGCTTAGCGCGGACTAGCGGGAGTTACGACGAGCAGTACTTC.

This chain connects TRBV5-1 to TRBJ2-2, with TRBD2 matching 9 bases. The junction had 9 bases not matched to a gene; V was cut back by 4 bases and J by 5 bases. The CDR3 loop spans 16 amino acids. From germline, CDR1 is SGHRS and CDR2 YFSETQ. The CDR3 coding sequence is TGCGCCAGCAGCGCTCCCGGGCTAGCGGGGACCGGGGAGCTGTTTTTT. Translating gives CASSAPGLAGTGELFF.

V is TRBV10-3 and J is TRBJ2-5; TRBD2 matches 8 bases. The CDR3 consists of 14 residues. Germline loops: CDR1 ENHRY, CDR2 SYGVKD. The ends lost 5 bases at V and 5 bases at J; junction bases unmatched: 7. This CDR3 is CAISSSSGGETQYF. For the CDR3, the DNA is TGTGCCATCAGTTCTTCAAGCGGGGGTGAGACCCAGTACTTC.

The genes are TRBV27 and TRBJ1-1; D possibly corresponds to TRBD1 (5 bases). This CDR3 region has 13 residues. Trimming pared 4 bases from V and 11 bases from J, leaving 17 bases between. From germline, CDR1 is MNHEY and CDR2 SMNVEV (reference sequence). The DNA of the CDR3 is TGTGCCAGCAGTTCCGACAGCCTTTCGATCGCTTTCTTT. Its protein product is CASSSDSLSIAFF.

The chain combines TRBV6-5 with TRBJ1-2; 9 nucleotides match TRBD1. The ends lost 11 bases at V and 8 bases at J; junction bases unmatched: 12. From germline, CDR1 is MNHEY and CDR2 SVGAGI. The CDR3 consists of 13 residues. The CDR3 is CARTGTGCFGYTF. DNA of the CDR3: TGTGCCCGGACCGGGACAGGGTGTTTCGGCTACACCTTC.

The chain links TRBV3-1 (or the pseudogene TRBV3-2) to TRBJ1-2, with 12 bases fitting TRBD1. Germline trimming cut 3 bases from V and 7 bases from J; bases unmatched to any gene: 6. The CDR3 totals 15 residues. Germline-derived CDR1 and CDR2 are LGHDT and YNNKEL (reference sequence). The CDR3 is CASSQLGQGAGGYTF. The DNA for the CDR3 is TGTGCCAGCAGCCAGTTGGGACAGGGGGCGGGTGGCTACACCTTC.

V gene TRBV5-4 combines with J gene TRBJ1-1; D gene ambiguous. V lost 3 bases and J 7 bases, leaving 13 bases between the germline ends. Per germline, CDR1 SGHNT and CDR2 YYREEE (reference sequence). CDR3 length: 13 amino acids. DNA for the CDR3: TGTGCCAGCAGCTCTTCGGAGCAGTTTGAAGCTTTCTTT. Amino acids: CASSSSEQFEAFF.

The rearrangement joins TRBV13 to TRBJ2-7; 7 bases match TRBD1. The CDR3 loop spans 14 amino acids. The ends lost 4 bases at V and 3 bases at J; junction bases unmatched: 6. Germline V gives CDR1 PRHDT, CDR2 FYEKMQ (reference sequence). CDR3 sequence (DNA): TGTGCCAGCAGCTCACCGGGACAGCACTACGAGCAGTACTTC. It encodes CASSSPGQHYEQYF.

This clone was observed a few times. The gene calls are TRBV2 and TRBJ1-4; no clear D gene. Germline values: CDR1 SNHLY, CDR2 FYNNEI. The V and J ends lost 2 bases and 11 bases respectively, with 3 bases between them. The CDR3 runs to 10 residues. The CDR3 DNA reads TGTGCCAGCAGTGAACTTAAACTGTTTTTT. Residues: CASSELKLFF.

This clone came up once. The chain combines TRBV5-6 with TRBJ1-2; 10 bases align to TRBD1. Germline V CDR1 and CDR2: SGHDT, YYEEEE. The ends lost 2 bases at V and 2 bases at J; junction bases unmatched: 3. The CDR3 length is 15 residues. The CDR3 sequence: CASSLGDRGNYGYTF. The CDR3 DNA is TGTGCCAGCAGCTTAGGGGACAGGGGCAACTATGGCTACACCTTC. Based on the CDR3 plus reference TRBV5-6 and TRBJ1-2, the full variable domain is DAGVTQSPTHLIKTRGQQVTLRCSPKSGHDTVSWYQQALGQGPQFIFQYYEEEERQRGNFPDRFSGHQFPNYSSELNVNALLLGDSALYLCASSLGDRGNYGYTFGSGTRLTVV.

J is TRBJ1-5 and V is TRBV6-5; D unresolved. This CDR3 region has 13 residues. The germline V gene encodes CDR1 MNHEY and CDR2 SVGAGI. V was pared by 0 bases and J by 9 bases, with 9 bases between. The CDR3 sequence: CASSYSPAGPQHF. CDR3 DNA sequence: TGTGCCAGCAGTTACTCCCCTGCCGGGCCCCAGCATTTT.

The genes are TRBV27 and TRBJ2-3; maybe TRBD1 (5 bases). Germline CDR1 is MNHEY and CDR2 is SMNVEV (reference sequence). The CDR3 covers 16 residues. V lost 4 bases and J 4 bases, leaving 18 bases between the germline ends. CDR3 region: CASSWGLGGAPDTQYF. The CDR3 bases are TGTGCCAGCAGTTGGGGTCTCGGTGGGGCCCCAGATACGCAGTATTTT.

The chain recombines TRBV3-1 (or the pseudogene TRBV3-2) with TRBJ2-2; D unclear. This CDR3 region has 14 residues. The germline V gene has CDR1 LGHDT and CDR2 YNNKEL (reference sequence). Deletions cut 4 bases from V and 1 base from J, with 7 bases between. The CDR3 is CASSLTGNTGELFF. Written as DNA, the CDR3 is TGTGCCAGCAGCCTCACGGGGAACACCGGGGAGCTGTTTTTT.

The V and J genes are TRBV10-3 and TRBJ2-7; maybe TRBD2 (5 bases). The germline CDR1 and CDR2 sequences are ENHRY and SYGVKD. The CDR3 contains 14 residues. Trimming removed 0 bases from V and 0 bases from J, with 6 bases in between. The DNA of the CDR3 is TGTGCCATCAGTGAGTCAGGAGGCTCCTACGAGCAGTACTTC. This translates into CAISESGGSYEQYF.

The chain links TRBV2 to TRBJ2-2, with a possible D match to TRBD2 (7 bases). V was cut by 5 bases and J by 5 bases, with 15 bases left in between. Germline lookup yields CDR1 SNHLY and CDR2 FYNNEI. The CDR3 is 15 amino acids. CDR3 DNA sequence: TGTGCCAGCAGTCAAGAGGGGGGGTCTACCGGGGAGCTGTTTTTT. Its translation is CASSQEGGSTGELFF.

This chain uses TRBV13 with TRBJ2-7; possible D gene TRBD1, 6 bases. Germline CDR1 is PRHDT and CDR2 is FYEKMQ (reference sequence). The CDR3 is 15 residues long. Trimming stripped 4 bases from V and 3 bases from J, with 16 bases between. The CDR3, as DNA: TGTGCCAGCAGCTCCACGACAGGCCAGGACTACGAGCAGTACTTC. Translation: CASSSTTGQDYEQYF.

The CDR3 here is CASSLGSSGGPREQYF. CDR3 in DNA: TGTGCCAGCAGCTTGGGATCCAGCGGGGGCCCCCGCGAGCAGTACTTC. The rearrangement links TRBV5-4 to TRBJ2-7; the match to TRBD2 covers 8 bases. CDR3 length: 16 amino acids. Trimming removed 0 bases from V and 6 bases from J; junction bases left unmatched: 11. Germline-derived CDR1 and CDR2 are SGHNT and YYREEE (reference sequence).

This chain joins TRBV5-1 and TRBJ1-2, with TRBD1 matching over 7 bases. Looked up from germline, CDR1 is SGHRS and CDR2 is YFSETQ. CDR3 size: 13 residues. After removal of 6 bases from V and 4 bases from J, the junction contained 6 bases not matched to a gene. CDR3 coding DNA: TGCGCCAGCACCCAACAGGGGAGCTATGGCTACACCTTC. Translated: CASTQQGSYGYTF.

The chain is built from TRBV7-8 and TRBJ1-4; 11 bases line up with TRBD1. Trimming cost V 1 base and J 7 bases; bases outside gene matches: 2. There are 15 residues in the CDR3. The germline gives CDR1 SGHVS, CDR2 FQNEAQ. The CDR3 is CASSLVGTGGEKLFF. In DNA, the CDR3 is TGTGCCAGCAGCTTAGTGGGGACAGGGGGTGAAAAACTGTTTTTT.

Written as DNA, the CDR3 is TGCGCCAGCAGCTTGGGTACGAGTTGGGACAGCAAATACGAGCAGTACTTC. It specifies CASSLGTSWDSKYEQYF. V and J are TRBV5-1 and TRBJ2-7, with 7 nucleotides matching TRBD1. Losses at the gene ends were 0 bases for V and 4 bases for J; bases not matched to a gene: 13. Germline V lookup: CDR1 SGHRS, CDR2 YFSETQ. The CDR3 sequence is 17 residues long.

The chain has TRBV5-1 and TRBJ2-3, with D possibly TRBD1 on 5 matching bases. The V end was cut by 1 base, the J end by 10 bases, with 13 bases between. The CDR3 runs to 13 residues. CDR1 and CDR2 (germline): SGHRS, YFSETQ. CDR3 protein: CASSLLSRVAQYF. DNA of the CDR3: TGCGCCAGCAGCTTGCTTAGCAGGGTCGCGCAGTATTTT.

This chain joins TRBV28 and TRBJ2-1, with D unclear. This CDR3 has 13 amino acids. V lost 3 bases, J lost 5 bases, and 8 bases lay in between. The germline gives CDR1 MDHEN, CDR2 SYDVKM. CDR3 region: CASSFIQNNEQFF. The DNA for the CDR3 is TGTGCCAGCAGTTTTATCCAGAACAATGAGCAGTTCTTC.

The CDR3: CASSQAWDTRSEQYF. CDR3 sequence (DNA): TGTGCCAGCAGCCAGGCCTGGGACACCCGGTCCGAGCAGTACTTC. The chain uses TRBV14 and TRBJ2-7, with D possibly TRBD1 on 6 matching bases. The V gene lost 3 bases and the J gene lost 6 bases, with 18 bases spanning the gap. Germline V gene lookup returns CDR1 SGHDN and CDR2 FVKESK. This CDR3 is 15 amino acids long. Supplemented by reference TRBV14 and TRBJ2-7, the full variable domain reads EAGVTQFPSHSVIEKGQTVTLRCDPISGHDNLYWYRRVMGKEIKFLLHFVKESKQDESGMPNNRFLAERTGGTYSTLKVQPAELEDSGVYFCASSQAWDTRSEQYFGPGTRLTVT.

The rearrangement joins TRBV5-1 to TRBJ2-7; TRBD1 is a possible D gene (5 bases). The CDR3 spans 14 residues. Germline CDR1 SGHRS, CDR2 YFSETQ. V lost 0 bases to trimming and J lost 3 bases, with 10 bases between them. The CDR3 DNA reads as TGCGCCAGCAGCTTGGAGGCAGGGATCTACGAGCAGTACTTC. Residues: CASSLEAGIYEQYF.

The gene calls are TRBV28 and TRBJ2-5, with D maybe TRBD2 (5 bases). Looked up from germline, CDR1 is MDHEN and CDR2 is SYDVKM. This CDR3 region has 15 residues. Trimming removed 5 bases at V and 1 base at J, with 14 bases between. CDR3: CASSPMRDFQETQYF. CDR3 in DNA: TGTGCCAGCAGTCCTATGAGGGATTTCCAAGAGACCCAGTACTTC.

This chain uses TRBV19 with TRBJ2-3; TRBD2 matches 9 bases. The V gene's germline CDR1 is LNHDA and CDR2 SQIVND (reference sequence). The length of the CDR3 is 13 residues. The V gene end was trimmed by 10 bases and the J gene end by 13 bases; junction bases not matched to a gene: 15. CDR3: CATRDPSGGNEYF. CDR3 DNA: TGTGCCACCAGGGATCCCAGCGGGGGGAATGAGTATTTT.

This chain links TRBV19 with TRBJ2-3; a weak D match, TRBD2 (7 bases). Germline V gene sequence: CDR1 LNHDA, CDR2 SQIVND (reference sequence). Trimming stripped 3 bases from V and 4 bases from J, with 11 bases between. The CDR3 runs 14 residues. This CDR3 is CASSIKGGADTQYF. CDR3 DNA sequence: TGTGCCAGTAGTATTAAGGGGGGGGCAGATACGCAGTATTTT.